The present T cell receptor delta chain was sequenced within a study of Vδ1+ human thymocytes. Turning to this clone: The antigen is undetermined.

Points from the study as a whole: Highly polyclonal TRG and TRD repertoires with Gaussian CDR3 length distributions appeared in thymus.

Extracted RNA was reverse transcribed into cDNA. CDR3 amplicons came from multiplex PCR with pooled V-gene forward and constant-region reverse primers. TCRdb re-called the multiplex PCR reads using CATT. The sample lists under 80,000 delta-chain clones, about 30% seen once, with over 0.2% in the top ten. After removal of 2 bases from V and 2 bases from J, the junction contained 19 bases not matched to a gene. Germline CDR1 reads TSWWSYY; CDR2 reads QGS. The CDR3 has 21 amino acids. V usage is TRDV1 and J usage is TRDJ1; TRDD3 matches at 11 bases. The receptor comes from a boy in the first two years of life who had congenital heart surgery. The sample taken for sequencing was Vdelta1+ gamma-delta thymocytes from the thymus. This sample's subset: FACS-sorted CD3+ TCRalphabeta- TCRVdelta1+ TCRVdelta2- thymocytes. CDR3 region: CALGERTSHPWGIHSTDKLIF. The CDR3 region has the DNA TGTGCTCTTGGGGAAAGGACCTCCCATCCCTGGGGGATACACTCGACCGATAAACTCATCTTT.